Shown below are 22 T cell receptor beta chains from a single sample sequenced in a study of graft-versus-host responses after intestinal transplantation. These receptors have no known antigen. TCRdb's table, derived via immunoSEQ multiplex PCR, lists solely in-frame clones and lacks some. The sample includes tens of thousands of clones, less than 90% seen only once; the top ten take around 0.27%. The material sequenced was unstimulated CD4+ T cells sorted from spleen or lymph node cells, taken before transplant. Receptors originate from a human donor who was the organ donor for an intestinal transplant.

This clone was picked up one time. In DNA, the CDR3 is TGTGCCAGCAGAGGGACAGGGGCCTCTGGCTACACCTTC. Its translation is CASRGTGASGYTF. V and J are TRBV6-6 and TRBJ1-2, with 10 bases that match TRBD1. The CDR3 loop spans 13 amino acids. Germline V lookup: CDR1 MNHNY, CDR2 SVGAGI (reference sequence). V lost 6 bases and J lost 7; bases outside the gene matches: 5.

This clone has more than one count but fewer than ten. The chain carries TRBV6-6 and TRBJ2-7, with TRBD1 matching over 7 bases. The J segment lost 2 bases and the V segment lost 8 bases, leaving 6 bases of the junction unmatched. From germline, CDR1 is MNHNY and CDR2 SVGAGI (reference sequence). The CDR3 runs 13 residues. The CDR3: CASGQEAPYEQYF. In DNA form, the CDR3 reads TGTGCCAGCGGACAGGAAGCACCCTACGAGCAGTACTTC.

The genes are TRBV25-1 and TRBJ2-1, with TRBD1 as a possible D gene (6 bases). Trimming took 8 bases from V and 8 from J, leaving 22 bases between them. The germline V gene encodes CDR1 MGHDK and CDR2 SYGVNS. CDR3 length: 15 amino acids. The CDR3 is CASCVRDNLLDEQFF. CDR3 in DNA: TGTGCCAGCTGCGTCCGGGACAATTTATTGGATGAGCAGTTCTTC.

V gene TRBV9 combines with J gene TRBJ2-4; 7 nucleotides align to TRBD2. From germline, CDR1 is SGDLS and CDR2 YYNGEE. With V trimmed by 0 bases and J by 6 bases, 6 bases remained unmatched. The CDR3 has 15 residues. The CDR3 DNA reads TGTGCCAGCAGCGTAGGGGGGACGGGGGGAAACATTCAGTACTTC. It is translated as CASSVGGTGGNIQYF.

The chain combines TRBV7-3 with TRBJ2-1; TRBD2 might be the D (5 bases). V lost 4 bases and J 7 bases, leaving 11 bases between the germline ends. Germline V CDR1 and CDR2: SGHTA, FQGTGA. This CDR3 spans 13 amino acids. CDR3 in amino acids: CASSSEGANEQFF. DNA of the CDR3: TGTGCCAGCAGCTCTGAGGGTGCTAATGAGCAGTTCTTC.

CDR3 loop: CASSSHRAVSYEQYF. DNA for the CDR3: TGTGCCAGCAGCTCACACAGGGCTGTCTCCTACGAGCAGTACTTC. The chain links TRBV7-2 to TRBJ2-7, with D maybe TRBD1 (6 bases). The CDR3 contains 15 residues. Germline V CDR1 and CDR2: SGHTA, FQGNSA. V was cut by 4 bases and J by 0 bases, with 13 bases left in between.

The chain recombines TRBV19 with TRBJ2-5, with D perhaps TRBD2 (6 bases). Near its end, the DNA agrees better with TRBJ2-7, so the J call may be wrong. CDR1 and CDR2 (germline): LNHDA, SQIVND (reference sequence). The CDR3 contains 15 residues. The CDR3: CASSIQGGHSYEQYF. Here the CDR3 DNA reads TGTGCCAGTAGTATTCAGGGAGGTCACTCCTACGAGCAGTACTTC.

V usage is TRBV5-1 and J usage is TRBJ1-4, with 7 bases aligning to TRBD1. The CDR3 is 16 residues long. Germline V lookup: CDR1 SGHRS, CDR2 YFSETQ. The V segment lost 0 bases and the J segment 5 bases; nucleotides outside the gene matches: 7. CDR3: CASSLDPGQSNEKLFF. The CDR3 DNA follows: TGCGCCAGCAGCTTGGACCCGGGACAGTCAAATGAAAAACTGTTTTTT.

The chain joins TRBV28 to TRBJ2-7, with no clear D. In germline, CDR1 is MDHEN, CDR2 SYDVKM. The CDR3 runs 11 residues. Deletions cut 7 bases from V and 3 bases from J, with 7 bases between. CDR3 sequence (DNA): TGTGCCAGCACGTCGTACTACGAGCAGTACTTC. It translates to CASTSYYEQYF.

CDR3 sequence: CTSSQGADTQYF. In DNA form, the CDR3 reads TGCACCAGCAGCCAAGGAGCAGATACGCAGTATTTT. This chain uses TRBV1 with TRBJ2-3; whether TRBD2, the table's D call, matches the DNA was not checked. TRBV1 is termed a pseudogene. The CDR3 extends over 12 amino acids.

The J gene is TRBJ2-7, the V gene TRBV19; D unresolved. The V end was cut by 6 bases, the J end by 1 base, with 10 bases between. The CDR3 runs 13 residues. The germline CDR1 and CDR2 sequences are LNHDA and SQIVND (reference sequence). CDR3 region: CASRRQSSYEQYF. CDR3 nucleotide sequence: TGTGCCAGTAGGAGGCAGTCTTCCTACGAGCAGTACTTC.

This chain links TRBV2 with TRBJ1-3; unclear D gene. The CDR3 has 12 amino acids. Germline-derived CDR1 and CDR2 are SNHLY and FYNNEI. V was cut by 3 bases and J by 4 bases, with 4 bases left in between. DNA for the CDR3: TGTGCCAGCAGTGAGGGCGGAAACACCATATATTTT. Its protein is CASSEGGNTIYF. Complete variable domain (other parts from reference TRBV2 and TRBJ1-3): EPEVTQTPSHQVTQMGQEVILRCVPISNHLYFYWYRQILGQKVEFLVSFYNNEISEKSEIFDDQFSVERPDGSNFTLKIRSTKLEDSAMYFCASSEGGNTIYFGEGSWLTVV.

This chain connects TRBV7-6 to TRBJ2-3, with a possible D match to TRBD2 (5 bases). The CDR3 is made up of 16 amino acids. Between the trimmed V and J ends, which lost 1 base and 2 bases, there was a span of 13 bases. CDR1 and CDR2 from the germline V gene are SGHVS and FNYEAQ. The CDR3 loop is CASSLGRLALTDTQYF. CDR3 in DNA: TGTGCCAGCAGCTTAGGGCGCCTAGCCCTCACAGATACGCAGTATTTT.

The rearrangement joins TRBV7-2 to TRBJ2-3; 7 bases match TRBD1. From germline, CDR1 is SGHTA and CDR2 FQGNSA. V dropped 3 bases and J dropped 7; count of bases not matched to a gene: 16. The CDR3 sequence is 17 residues long. CDR3 in DNA: TGTGCCAGCAGCTTCGGGGACAGCGTGTTACCCTTCTATACGCAGTATTTT. Protein product: CASSFGDSVLPFYTQYF.

This chain links TRBV19 with TRBJ1-4; a possible D gene is TRBD1 (6 bases). Trimming stripped 10 bases from V and 5 bases from J, with 17 bases between. Germline CDR1 reads LNHDA; CDR2 reads SQIVND (reference sequence). This CDR3 has 14 amino acids. CDR3 region: CATRRGGDNEKLFF. CDR3 DNA sequence: TGTGCCACCCGCAGGGGAGGGGACAATGAAAAACTGTTTTTT.

The chain combines TRBV13 with TRBJ2-7, with D maybe TRBD1 (5 bases). This CDR3 is 14 amino acids long. The V and J ends lost 7 bases and 2 bases respectively, with 15 bases between them. CDR1 is PRHDT, CDR2 FYEKMQ, per germline (reference sequence). CDR3 residues: CASTSKGAPYEQYF. The CDR3 DNA reads as TGTGCCAGCACCTCGAAAGGGGCCCCCTACGAGCAGTACTTC.

This chain uses TRBV11-3 with TRBJ2-7, with a tentative D call TRBD2 (5 bases). The CDR3 covers 13 residues. Germline V gives CDR1 SGHNT, CDR2 YENEEA. Trimming removed 1 base from V and 1 base from J, with 5 bases in between. CDR3 amino acids: CASSLGGSYEQYF. DNA of the CDR3: TGTGCCAGCAGCTTAGGAGGGTCCTACGAGCAGTACTTC.

The V gene is TRBV4-2, the J gene TRBJ2-1, with a possible D match to TRBD2 (7 bases). The CDR3 is made up of 16 amino acids. The germline CDR1 and CDR2 sequences are LGHNA and YNFKEQ. Trimming stripped 0 bases from V and 7 bases from J, with 16 bases between. The CDR3 reads CASSQDGGGPWNEQFF. Here the CDR3 DNA reads TGTGCCAGCAGCCAAGATGGGGGGGGCCCTTGGAATGAGCAGTTCTTC.

The chain joins TRBV6-5 to TRBJ2-2; D might be TRBD2 (5 bases). The CDR3 has 15 residues. Germline V lookup: CDR1 MNHEY, CDR2 SVGAGI. Deletions cut 6 bases from V and 5 bases from J, with 16 bases between. The CDR3 DNA sequence: TGTGCCAGCAGCCTCGGGATCTCCCTGACCGGGGAGCTGTTTTTT. Residues: CASSLGISLTGELFF.

This rearrangement joins TRBV11-2 to TRBJ2-1; 10 bases are shared with TRBD2. The V gene end was trimmed by 5 bases and the J gene end by 7 bases; junction bases not matched to a gene: 5. The CDR3 is 14 residues long. Looked up from germline, CDR1 is SGHAT and CDR2 is FQNNGV. The CDR3 here is CASSVSGGVNEQFF. CDR3 coding DNA: TGTGCCAGCAGCGTGAGCGGGGGGGTGAATGAGCAGTTCTTC.

The chain recombines TRBV29-1 with TRBJ1-1, with D tentatively TRBD1 (6 bases). Germline assignment: CDR1 SQVTM and CDR2 ANQGSEA. The CDR3 runs 19 residues. V was trimmed by 4 bases and J by 4 bases, leaving 31 bases between them. The DNA for the CDR3 is TGCAGCGTTGTAGGGGGACGCCTTTTGGGTCCCCAAAACGGCACTGAAGCTTTCTTT. Its translation is CSVVGGRLLGPQNGTEAFF.

This rearrangement joins TRBV4-1 to TRBJ2-2; TRBD1 is a possible D gene (6 bases). This CDR3 has 17 amino acids. V lost 2 bases and J lost 4, with 17 bases in between. Germline V gives CDR1 MGHRA, CDR2 YSYEKL. The CDR3 nucleotides are TGCGCCAGCAGCCAACGATCACCGGGACATATCACCGGGGAGCTGTTTTTT. Translated: CASSQRSPGHITGELFF.